These 9 T cell receptor beta chains came from one sample sequenced in a study of blood T cell repertoires in COVID-19 (TCRdb year 2020). Receptor libraries were prepared by the immunoSEQ multiplex PCR assay. TCRdb stores this immuneACCESS table with in-frame sequences only. Part of the clones is absent; in the studies checked, under half of the shortfall reflects unresolved V genes, and no reason is known for the rest. The sample contains approximately 390,000 clones, roughly 90% of them found a single time. Of the sample, around 7% is held by the ten largest clones. The sequenced material came from peripheral blood. The receptors originated from a man in his late teens or twenties with active or convalescent COVID-19.

For the CDR3, the DNA is TGTGCCAGCAGTTTATTAGCAGGGTCGATCACTGAAGCTTTCTTT. Its translation: CASSLLAGSITEAFF. The chain carries TRBV28 and TRBJ1-1, with D possibly matching TRBD1 (5 bases). Per germline, CDR1 MDHEN and CDR2 SYDVKM. Trimming took 1 base from V and 4 from J, leaving 13 bases between them. This CDR3 contains 15 residues.

The chain employs TRBV7-3 and TRBJ2-2, with D maybe TRBD2 (5 bases). The CDR3 covers 15 residues. In germline, CDR1 is SGHTA, CDR2 FQGTGA. Trimming took 2 bases from V and 4 from J, leaving 11 bases between them. The CDR3 coding sequence is TGTGCCAGCAGCTTACGTCCCAGCGGCACCGGGGAGCTGTTTTTT. Its protein is CASSLRPSGTGELFF. Using reference TRBV7-3 and TRBJ2-2 for the parts outside the CDR3, the full variable domain is GAGVSQTPSNKVTEKGKYVELRCDPISGHTALYWYRQSLGQGPEFLIYFQGTGAADDSGLPNDRFFAVRPEGSVSTLKIQRTERGDSAVYLCASSLRPSGTGELFFGEGSRLTVL.

The chain couples TRBV28 to TRBJ2-7; perhaps TRBD2 as D (6 bases). CDR1 and CDR2 from the germline V gene are MDHEN and SYDVKM. The CDR3 contains 15 residues. With 2 bases removed from V and 2 bases from J, the gap between germline ends came to 13 bases. This CDR3 is CASSLAGPATYEQYF. The CDR3 DNA sequence: TGTGCCAGCAGTTTAGCGGGGCCGGCAACCTACGAGCAGTACTTC.

The chain has TRBV7-2 and TRBJ2-7; D gene unclear. This CDR3 spans 14 amino acids. V was trimmed by 3 bases and J by 0 bases, leaving 9 bases between them. CDR1 SGHTA and CDR2 FQGNSA come from the germline V gene. The CDR3 region has the DNA TGTGCCAGCAGCTTGGTAGATAGCTCCTACGAGCAGTACTTC. This gives the protein CASSLVDSSYEQYF. Supplemented by reference TRBV7-2 and TRBJ2-7, the full variable domain reads GAGVSQSPSNKVTEKGKDVELRCDPISGHTALYWYRQSLGQGLEFLIYFQGNSAPDKSGLPSDRFSAERTGGSVSTLTIQRTQQEDSAVYLCASSLVDSSYEQYFGPGTRLTVT.

The chain recombines TRBV19 with TRBJ1-2, with a tentative D call TRBD1 (5 bases). The CDR3 is made up of 13 amino acids. V was clipped by 5 bases and J by 8 bases, with 15 bases between them. Germline assignment: CDR1 LNHDA and CDR2 SQIVND (reference sequence). CDR3 loop: CASSAQGGRGYTF. The CDR3 nucleotides are TGTGCCAGTAGTGCTCAGGGTGGTCGGGGCTACACCTTC. The entire variable domain, with the rest obtained from reference TRBV19 and TRBJ1-2, is as follows: DGGITQSPKYLFRKEGQNVTLSCEQNLNHDAMYWYRQDPGQGLRLIYYSQIVNDFQKGDIAEGYSVSREKKESFPLTVTSAQKNPTAFYLCASSAQGGRGYTFGSGTRLTVV.

The gene calls are TRBV28 and TRBJ2-7; D is unclear. Looked up from germline, CDR1 is MDHEN and CDR2 is SYDVKM. With 2 bases removed from V and 3 bases from J, the gap between germline ends came to 5 bases. The CDR3 totals 12 residues. CDR3 sequence (DNA): TGTGCCAGCAGTTTAGCTAGCTACGAGCAGTACTTC. Translation: CASSLASYEQYF.

CDR3 in amino acids: CASSYGPRGSYNEQFF. The CDR3 coding sequence is TGTGCCAGCAGTTATGGGCCACGAGGGTCCTACAATGAGCAGTTCTTC. The V call is TRBV6-2 or TRBV6-3, the J call TRBJ2-1, with D tentatively TRBD2 (5 bases). CDR3 length: 16 residues. Germline loops: CDR1 MNHEY, CDR2 SVGEGT. V was shortened by 3 bases and J by 1 base, with 13 bases between the two germline ends.

V and J are TRBV5-8 and TRBJ2-1; TRBD2 matches at 10 bases. The trim removed 0 bases at V and 4 bases at J, leaving 1 base unmatched. The CDR3 is 15 residues long. CDR1 is SGHTS and CDR2 is YDEGEE in the germline V gene. The CDR3 coding sequence is TGTGCCAGCAGCTTGGTTAGCGGGAGGTACAATGAGCAGTTCTTC. Encoded protein: CASSLVSGRYNEQFF.

The sample holds one count of this clone. The V and J genes are TRBV7-9 and TRBJ1-6; D gene ambiguous. Trimming took off 2 bases at V and 7 bases at J, with 15 bases between the two ends. This CDR3 region has 16 residues. Germline CDR1 is SEHNR and CDR2 is FQNEAQ (reference sequence). This chain's CDR3 is CASSLTDEGVNSPLHF. The CDR3 nucleotides are TGTGCCAGCAGCTTAACCGATGAGGGCGTCAATTCACCCCTCCACTTT. Looking up the rest from reference TRBV7-9 and TRBJ1-6 gives the full variable domain: DTGVSQNPRHKITKRGQNVTFRCDPISEHNRLYWYRQTLGQGPEFLTYFQNEAQLEKSRLLSDRFSAERPKGSFSTLEIQRTEQGDSAMYLCASSLTDEGVNSPLHFGNGTRLTVT.